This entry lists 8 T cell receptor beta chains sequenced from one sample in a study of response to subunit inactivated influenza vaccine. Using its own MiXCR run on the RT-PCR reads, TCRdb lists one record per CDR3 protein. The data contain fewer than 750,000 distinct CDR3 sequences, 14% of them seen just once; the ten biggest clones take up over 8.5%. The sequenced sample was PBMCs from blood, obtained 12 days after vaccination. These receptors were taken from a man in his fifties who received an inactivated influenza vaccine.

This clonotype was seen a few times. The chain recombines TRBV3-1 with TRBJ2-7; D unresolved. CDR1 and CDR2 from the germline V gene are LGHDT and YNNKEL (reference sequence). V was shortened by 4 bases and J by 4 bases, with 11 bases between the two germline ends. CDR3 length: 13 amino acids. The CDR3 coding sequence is TGTGCCAGCAGCCTCGCTAACGGATACGAGCAGTACTTC. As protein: CASSLANGYEQYF.

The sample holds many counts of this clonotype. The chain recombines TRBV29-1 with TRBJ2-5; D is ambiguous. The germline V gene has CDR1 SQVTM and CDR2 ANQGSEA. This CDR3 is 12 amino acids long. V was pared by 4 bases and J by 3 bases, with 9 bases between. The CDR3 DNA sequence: TGCAGCGTTGTTCGCCTTGAAGAGACCCAGTACTTC. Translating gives CSVVRLEETQYF.

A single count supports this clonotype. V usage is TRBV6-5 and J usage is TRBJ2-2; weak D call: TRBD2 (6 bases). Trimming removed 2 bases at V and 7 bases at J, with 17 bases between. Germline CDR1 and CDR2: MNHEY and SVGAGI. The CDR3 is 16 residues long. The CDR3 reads CASSYLGRLLNGELFF. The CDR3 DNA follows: TGTGCCAGCAGTTACCTTGGGAGGTTACTCAACGGGGAGCTGTTTTTT.

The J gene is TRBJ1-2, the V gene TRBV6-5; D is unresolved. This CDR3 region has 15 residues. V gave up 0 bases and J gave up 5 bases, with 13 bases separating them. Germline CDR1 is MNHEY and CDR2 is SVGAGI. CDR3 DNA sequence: TGTGCCAGCAGTTACTCGCCTGGGGTAGGATATGGCTACACCTTC. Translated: CASSYSPGVGYGYTF.

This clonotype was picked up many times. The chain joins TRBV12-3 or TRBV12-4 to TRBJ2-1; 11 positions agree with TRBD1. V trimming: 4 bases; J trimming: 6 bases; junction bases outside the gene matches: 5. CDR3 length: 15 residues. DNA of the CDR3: TGTGCCAGCAGTTGGGGGACAGGGGGAGGCAATGAGCAGTTCTTC. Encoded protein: CASSWGTGGGNEQFF.

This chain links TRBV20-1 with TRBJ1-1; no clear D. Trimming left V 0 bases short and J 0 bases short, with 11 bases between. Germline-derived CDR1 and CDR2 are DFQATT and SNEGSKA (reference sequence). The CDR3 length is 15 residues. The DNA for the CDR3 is TGCAGTGCTAGAGATTCTAGACGGATGAACACTGAAGCTTTCTTT. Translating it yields CSARDSRRMNTEAFF.

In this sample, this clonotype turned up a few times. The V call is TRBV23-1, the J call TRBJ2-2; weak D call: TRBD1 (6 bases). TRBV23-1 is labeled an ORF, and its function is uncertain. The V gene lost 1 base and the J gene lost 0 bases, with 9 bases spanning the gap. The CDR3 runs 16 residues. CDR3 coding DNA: TGCGCCAGCAGTCAATTCAGGGGATCGAACACCGGGGAGCTGTTTTTT. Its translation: CASSQFRGSNTGELFF.

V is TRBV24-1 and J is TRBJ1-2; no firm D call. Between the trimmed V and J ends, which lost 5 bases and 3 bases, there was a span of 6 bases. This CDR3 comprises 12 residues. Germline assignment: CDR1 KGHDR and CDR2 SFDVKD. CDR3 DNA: TGTGCCACCAGTGCTGGAGACTATGGCTACACCTTC. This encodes CATSAGDYGYTF.